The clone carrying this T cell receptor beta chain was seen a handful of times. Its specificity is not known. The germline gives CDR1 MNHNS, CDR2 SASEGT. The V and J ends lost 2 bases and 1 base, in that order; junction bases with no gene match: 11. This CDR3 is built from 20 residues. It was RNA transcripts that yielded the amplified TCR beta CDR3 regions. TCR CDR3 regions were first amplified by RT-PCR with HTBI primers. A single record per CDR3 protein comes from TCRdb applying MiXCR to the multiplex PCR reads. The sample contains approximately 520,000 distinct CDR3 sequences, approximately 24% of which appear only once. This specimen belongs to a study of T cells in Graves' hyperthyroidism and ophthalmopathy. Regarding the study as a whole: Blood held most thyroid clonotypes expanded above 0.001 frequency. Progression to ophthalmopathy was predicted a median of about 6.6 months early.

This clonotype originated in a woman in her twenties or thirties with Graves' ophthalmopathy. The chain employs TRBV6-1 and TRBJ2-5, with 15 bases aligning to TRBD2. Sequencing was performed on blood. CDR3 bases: TGTGCCAGCAGTGAAAGGACTAGCGGGAGGGCCTTTTATCTCCAAGAGACCCAGTACTTC. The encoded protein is CASSERTSGRAFYLQETQYF.